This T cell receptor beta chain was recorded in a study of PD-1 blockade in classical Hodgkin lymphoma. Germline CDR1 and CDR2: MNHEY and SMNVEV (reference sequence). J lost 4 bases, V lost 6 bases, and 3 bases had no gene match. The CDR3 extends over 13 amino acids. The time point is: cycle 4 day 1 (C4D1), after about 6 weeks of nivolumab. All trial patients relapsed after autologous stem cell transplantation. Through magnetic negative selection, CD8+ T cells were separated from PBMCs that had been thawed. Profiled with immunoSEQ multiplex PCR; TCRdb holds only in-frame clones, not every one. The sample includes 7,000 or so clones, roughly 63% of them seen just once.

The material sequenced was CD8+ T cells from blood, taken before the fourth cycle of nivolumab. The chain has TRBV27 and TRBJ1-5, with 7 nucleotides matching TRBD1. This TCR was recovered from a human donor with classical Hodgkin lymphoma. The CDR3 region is CASRAQGNQPQHF. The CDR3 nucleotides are TGTGCCAGCAGGGCACAGGGGAATCAGCCCCAGCATTTT.